Below, 11 T cell receptor beta chains from the same sample are listed, as sequenced in a study of blood T cell repertoires in COVID-19. The table came from immunoSEQ multiplex PCR; TCRdb's copy has only in-frame clones and leaves some out. This sample has roughly 50,000 clones, with about nine tenths found just once. Material for sequencing was peripheral blood. The receptors shown here come from a man in his 70s with acute or convalescent COVID-19.

Only a few counts were recorded for this clone. The rearrangement uses TRBV2 and TRBJ1-1, with 7 bases identical to TRBD1. The germline V gene encodes CDR1 SNHLY and CDR2 FYNNEI. V dropped 6 bases and J dropped 0; count of bases not matched to a gene: 10. The CDR3 loop spans 16 amino acids. The CDR3 DNA sequence: TGTGCCAGCAGAATACCTCCGGGACAGCTGAACACTGAAGCTTTCTTT. It codes for CASRIPPGQLNTEAFF.

This chain connects TRBV3-1 (or the pseudogene TRBV3-2) to TRBJ1-6; D is uncertain. The V gene lost 0 bases and the J gene lost 9 bases, with 6 bases spanning the gap. From germline, CDR1 is LGHDT and CDR2 YNNKEL (reference sequence). There are 13 residues in the CDR3. The CDR3 DNA reads as TGTGCCAGCAGCCAAGATTCGGGTTCACCCCTCCACTTT. This sequence encodes CASSQDSGSPLHF.

The count of this clone is one. The genes are TRBV5-4 and TRBJ2-5; D remains unclear. This CDR3 comprises 14 residues. Germline CDR1 and CDR2: SGHNT and YYREEE (reference sequence). Trimming shortened V by 4 bases and J by 2 bases, and 12 bases separated the two germline ends. This CDR3 is CASSTQQVQETQYF. For the CDR3, the DNA is TGTGCCAGCAGCACCCAGCAGGTTCAAGAGACCCAGTACTTC.

The rearrangement joins TRBV5-1 to TRBJ1-1; 7 bases line up with TRBD1. V dropped 0 bases and J dropped 3; count of bases not matched to a gene: 11. CDR3 size: 17 residues. CDR1 and CDR2 (germline): SGHRS, YFSETQ. For the CDR3, the DNA is TGCGCCAGCAGCTTGGAACAGGGGAGGATCGTGGACACTGAAGCTTTCTTT. Protein product: CASSLEQGRIVDTEAFF.

CDR3 in DNA: TGTGCCAGCAGCCCGGACAGGGGGATCTATGGCTACACCTTC. It is translated as CASSPDRGIYGYTF. The chain has TRBV9 and TRBJ1-2, with 10 bases lining up with TRBD1. Germline-derived CDR1 and CDR2 are SGDLS and YYNGEE. Unmatched junction bases numbered 4, after V lost 4 bases and J lost 4 bases. This CDR3 is 14 amino acids long.

The rearrangement links TRBV4-2 to TRBJ2-7, with D possibly TRBD1 on 6 matching bases. The V gene's germline CDR1 is LGHNA and CDR2 YNFKEQ. This CDR3 region has 15 residues. Trimming removed 1 base at V and 0 bases at J, with 10 bases between. The CDR3, as DNA: TGTGCCAGCAGCCAAGGACAGGCCAACTCCTACGAGCAGTACTTC. It encodes CASSQGQANSYEQYF.

This rearrangement joins TRBV24-1 to TRBJ2-5, with D perhaps matching TRBD2 (7 bases). This CDR3 is built from 15 residues. V was trimmed by 9 bases and J by 4 bases, leaving 20 bases between them. Germline V gene data show CDR1 as KGHDR and CDR2 as SFDVKD. The CDR3 loop reads CATGNPGEGTETQYF. The DNA for the CDR3 is TGTGCCACCGGCAACCCAGGGGAGGGCACAGAGACCCAGTACTTC.

This clone has a handful of counts. The V call is TRBV12-3 or TRBV12-4, the J call TRBJ1-1; D is possibly TRBD1 (5 bases). The CDR3 has 13 residues. Trimming shortened V by 3 bases and J by 6 bases, and 11 bases separated the two germline ends. The CDR3 bases are TGTGCCAGCAGTTTTTCGGGGGGGGCTGAAGCTTTCTTT. This gives the protein CASSFSGGAEAFF.

This clone was seen a few times. This chain joins TRBV7-2 and TRBJ1-1, with a weak D call TRBD1 (5 bases). Trimming pared 5 bases from V and 6 bases from J, leaving 13 bases between. Germline CDR1 reads SGHTA; CDR2 reads FQGNSA. This CDR3 region has 13 residues. CDR3 in amino acids: CASSLTAGAEAFF. The CDR3, as DNA: TGTGCCAGCAGCCTTACTGCGGGGGCTGAAGCTTTCTTT.

This clone occurred a few times. This sequence joins TRBV24-1 and TRBJ1-2, with 9 bases lining up with TRBD1. The germline V gene encodes CDR1 KGHDR and CDR2 SFDVKD. The CDR3 covers 12 residues. CDR3 residues: CATGTGNGGYTF. In nucleotides, the CDR3 is TGTGCAACCGGGACAGGGAATGGCGGCTACACCTTC.

The J gene is TRBJ2-7, the V gene TRBV19, with 7 bases aligning to TRBD1. Losses at the gene ends were 5 bases for V and 6 bases for J; bases not matched to a gene: 10. Germline V gene sequence: CDR1 LNHDA, CDR2 SQIVND (reference sequence). The CDR3 is 14 residues long. CDR3: CASSFRQNRGEQYF. CDR3 DNA: TGTGCCAGTAGTTTTCGACAAAACAGGGGCGAGCAGTACTTC. The variable domain in full, with the rest retrieved from reference TRBV19 and TRBJ2-7, is DGGITQSPKYLFRKEGQNVTLSCEQNLNHDAMYWYRQDPGQGLRLIYYSQIVNDFQKGDIAEGYSVSREKKESFPLTVTSAQKNPTAFYLCASSFRQNRGEQYFGPGTRLTVT.